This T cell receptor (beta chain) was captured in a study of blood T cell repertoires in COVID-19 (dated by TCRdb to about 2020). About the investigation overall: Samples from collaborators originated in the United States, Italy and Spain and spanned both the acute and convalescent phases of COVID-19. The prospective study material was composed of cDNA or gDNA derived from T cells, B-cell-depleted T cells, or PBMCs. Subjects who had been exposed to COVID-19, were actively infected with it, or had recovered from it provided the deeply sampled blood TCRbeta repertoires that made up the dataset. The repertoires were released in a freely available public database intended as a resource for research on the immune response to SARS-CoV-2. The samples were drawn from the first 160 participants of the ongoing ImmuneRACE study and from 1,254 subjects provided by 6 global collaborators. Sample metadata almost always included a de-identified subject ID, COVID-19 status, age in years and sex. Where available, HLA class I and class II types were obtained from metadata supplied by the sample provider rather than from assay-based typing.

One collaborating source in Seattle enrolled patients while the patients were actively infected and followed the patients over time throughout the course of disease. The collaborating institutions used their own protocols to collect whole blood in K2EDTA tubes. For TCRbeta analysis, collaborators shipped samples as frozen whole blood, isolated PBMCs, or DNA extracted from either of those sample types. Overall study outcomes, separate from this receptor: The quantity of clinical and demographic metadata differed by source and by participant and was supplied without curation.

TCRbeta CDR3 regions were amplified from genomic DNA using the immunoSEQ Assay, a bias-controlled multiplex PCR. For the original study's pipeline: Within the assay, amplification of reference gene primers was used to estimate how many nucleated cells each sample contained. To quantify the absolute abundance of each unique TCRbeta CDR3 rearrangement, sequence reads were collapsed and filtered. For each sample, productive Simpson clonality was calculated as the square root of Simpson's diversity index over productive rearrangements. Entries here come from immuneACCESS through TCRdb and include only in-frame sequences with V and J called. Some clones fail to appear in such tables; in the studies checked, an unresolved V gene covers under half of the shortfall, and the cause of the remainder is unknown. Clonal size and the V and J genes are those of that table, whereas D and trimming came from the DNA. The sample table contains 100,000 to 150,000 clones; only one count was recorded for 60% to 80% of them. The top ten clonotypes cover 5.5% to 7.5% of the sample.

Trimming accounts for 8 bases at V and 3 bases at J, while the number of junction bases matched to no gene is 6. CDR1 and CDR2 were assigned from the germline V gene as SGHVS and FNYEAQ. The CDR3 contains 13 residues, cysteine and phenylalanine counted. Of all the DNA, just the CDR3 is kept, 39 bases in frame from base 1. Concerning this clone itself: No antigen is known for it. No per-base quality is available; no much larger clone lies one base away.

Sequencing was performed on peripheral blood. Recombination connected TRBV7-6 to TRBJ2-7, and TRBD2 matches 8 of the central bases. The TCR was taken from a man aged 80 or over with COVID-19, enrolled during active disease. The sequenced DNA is TGTGCCAGCGGCAGCGGGAGAGGCTACGAGCAGTACTTC. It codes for CASGSGRGYEQYF.